The TCR beta chain described here comes from a study of T cell responses to AZD1222 COVID-19 vaccine (dated by TCRdb to about 2021). Broadly, across the study: AZD1222 recipients given second doses at about 4 weeks or at about 12 weeks were pooled, since spike-specific TCR depth and breadth were not found to differ between the two schedules. TCR sequencing was performed for 233 trial participants, of whom some 200 were given two doses of AZD1222 and about 25 were given two doses of MenACWY control vaccine. Trial participants were enrolled by age into subgroups of 18-55, 56-69 and 70-plus years, and 148, 28 and 57 TCR-sequenced participants, respectively, were included in these subgroups. Here is what the overall study found, with its caveats: No day 14 peak-response samples were available, so repertoires were characterized only after the peak T cell response. Only 5 to 7 AZD1222 recipients were SARS-CoV-2 seropositive at baseline, limiting conclusions about previously exposed vaccinees. Participants were mostly white British and included more females than males, and it was suggested by the authors that clonal diversity may have been underestimated. In the small 56-69-year group, the increase in depth fell short of significance, most likely because of low power. Reportedly, almost half of the unique spike-specific TCRs recognized epitopes lying outside the regions that are mutated in the B.1.351 and B.1.1.7 variants. After two AZD1222 doses, spike-specific TCR breadth and depth were significantly higher than at day 0 and than in MenACWY recipients. The vaccine-associated CD4 TCRs covered the entire spike protein, and the dominant responses fell in regions 160-218 and 743-854.

The CDR3 regions of human TCRbeta chains were analyzed by immunosequencing. The original pipeline was this. Repertoire TCRs were matched against a reference library of SARS-CoV-2-specific TCRs generated with the MIRA antigen-specificity platform. Breadth was defined as the fraction of unique TCRs that were SARS-CoV-2-associated, and depth was defined as the fraction of total T cells that were SARS-CoV-2-associated. Using the MIRA data, each spike-specific TCR was mapped to the spike region that the TCR reacts to and placed in a CD4 or CD8 class. Log10-transformed breadth and depth values were compared by one-way ANOVA with Sidak's multiple comparisons tests. TCRdb stores this immuneACCESS table with in-frame sequences only. Part of the clones is absent; in the studies checked, under half of the shortfall reflects unresolved V genes, and no reason is known for the rest. Clonal size and the V and J genes are those of that table, whereas D and trimming came from the DNA. Across this sample there are roughly 150,000 clones, with over 90% seen only once. 4.5% to 5.5% of the sample comes from the top ten.

The time point label for this specimen denotes: baseline before first vaccination. Samples from vaccinated people were obtained from the UK trials COV001 and COV002, which included a single-blind randomized controlled phase 2/3 trial of AZD1222 (ChAdOx1 nCoV-19) in healthy adults. Trial participant PBMC samples were collected at day 0 and day 28 after the second dose for TCRbeta chain sequencing. Worth noting for this clone: Its target antigen remains unknown. No base-level quality is on record; no much larger clone is a single base apart.

Ends trimmed: V by 3 bases, J by 5 bases; bases unmatched to a gene: 7. CDR1 and CDR2 are drawn from the germline V gene: MDHEN, SYDVKM. The CDR3, from cysteine to phenylalanine, totals 16 residues. Only the CDR3 DNA stays, 48 bases, in frame from base 1. Source: peripheral blood, taken on day 0 of AZD1222 vaccination. The TCR was taken from an adult in good health. The V gene is TRBV28 and the J gene is TRBJ2-2; TRBD1 lines up with 9 middle nucleotides. The CDR3 region has the sequence CASSFPGTGRTGELFF. The DNA sequence is TGTGCCAGCAGTTTTCCCGGGACAGGGCGAACCGGGGAGCTGTTTTTT. Extended through the reference TRBV28 and TRBJ2-2 proteins, this CDR3 yields the full variable domain: DVKVTQSSRYLVKRTGEKVFLECVQDMDHENMFWYRQDPGLGLRLIYFSYDVKMKEKGDIPEGYSVSREKKERFSLILESASTNQTSMYLCASSFPGTGRTGELFFGEGSRLTVL.